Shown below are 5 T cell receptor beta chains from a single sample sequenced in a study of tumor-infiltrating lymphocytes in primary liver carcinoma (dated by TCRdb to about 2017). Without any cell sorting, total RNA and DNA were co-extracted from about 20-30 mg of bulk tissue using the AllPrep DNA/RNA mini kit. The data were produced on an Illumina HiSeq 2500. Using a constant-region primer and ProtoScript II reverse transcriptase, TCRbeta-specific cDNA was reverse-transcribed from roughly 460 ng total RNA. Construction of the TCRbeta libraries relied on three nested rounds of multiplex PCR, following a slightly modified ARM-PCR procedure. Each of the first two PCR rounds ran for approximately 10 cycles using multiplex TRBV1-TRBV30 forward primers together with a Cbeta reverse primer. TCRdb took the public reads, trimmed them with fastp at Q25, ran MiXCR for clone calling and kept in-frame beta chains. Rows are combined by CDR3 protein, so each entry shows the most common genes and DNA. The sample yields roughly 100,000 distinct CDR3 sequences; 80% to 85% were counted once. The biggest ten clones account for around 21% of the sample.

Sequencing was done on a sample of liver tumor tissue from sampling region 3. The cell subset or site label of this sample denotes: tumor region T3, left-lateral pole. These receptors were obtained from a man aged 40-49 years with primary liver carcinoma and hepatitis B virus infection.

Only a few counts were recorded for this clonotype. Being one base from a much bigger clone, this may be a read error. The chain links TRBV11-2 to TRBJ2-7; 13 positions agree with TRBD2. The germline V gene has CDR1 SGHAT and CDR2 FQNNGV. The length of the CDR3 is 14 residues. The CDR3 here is CTSSSGLAGVEQYF. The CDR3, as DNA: TGTACCAGCAGCTCTGGACTAGCGGGAGTCGAGCAGTACTTC.

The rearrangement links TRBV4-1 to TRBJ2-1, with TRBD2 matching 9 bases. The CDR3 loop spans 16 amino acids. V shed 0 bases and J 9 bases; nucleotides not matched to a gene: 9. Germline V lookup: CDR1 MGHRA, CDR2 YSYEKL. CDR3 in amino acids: CASSQELTSGHSEQFF. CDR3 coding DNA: TGCGCCAGCAGCCAAGAGCTGACTAGCGGACATAGTGAGCAGTTCTTC.

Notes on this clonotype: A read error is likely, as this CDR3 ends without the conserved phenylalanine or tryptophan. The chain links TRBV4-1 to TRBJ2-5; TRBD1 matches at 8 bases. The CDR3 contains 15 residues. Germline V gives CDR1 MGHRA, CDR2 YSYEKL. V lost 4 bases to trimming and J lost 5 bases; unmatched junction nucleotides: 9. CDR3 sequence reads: CASSPEDREHETQYL. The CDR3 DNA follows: TGCGCCAGCAGCCCTGAGGACAGGGAGCACGAGACCCAGTACTTA.

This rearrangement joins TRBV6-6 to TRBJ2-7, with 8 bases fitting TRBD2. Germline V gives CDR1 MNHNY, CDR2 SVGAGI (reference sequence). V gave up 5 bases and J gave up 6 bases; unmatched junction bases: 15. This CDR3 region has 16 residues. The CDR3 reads CASSNPQLSGSREQYF. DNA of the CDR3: TGTGCCAGCAGTAACCCCCAACTAAGCGGGAGTCGCGAGCAGTACTTC.

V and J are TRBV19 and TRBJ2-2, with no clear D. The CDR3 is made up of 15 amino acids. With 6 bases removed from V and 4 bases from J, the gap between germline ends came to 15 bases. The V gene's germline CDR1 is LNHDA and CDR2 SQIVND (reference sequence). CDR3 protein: CASRRGEMPTGELFF. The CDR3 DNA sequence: TGTGCCAGTAGACGTGGCGAAATGCCCACCGGGGAGCTGTTTTTT.